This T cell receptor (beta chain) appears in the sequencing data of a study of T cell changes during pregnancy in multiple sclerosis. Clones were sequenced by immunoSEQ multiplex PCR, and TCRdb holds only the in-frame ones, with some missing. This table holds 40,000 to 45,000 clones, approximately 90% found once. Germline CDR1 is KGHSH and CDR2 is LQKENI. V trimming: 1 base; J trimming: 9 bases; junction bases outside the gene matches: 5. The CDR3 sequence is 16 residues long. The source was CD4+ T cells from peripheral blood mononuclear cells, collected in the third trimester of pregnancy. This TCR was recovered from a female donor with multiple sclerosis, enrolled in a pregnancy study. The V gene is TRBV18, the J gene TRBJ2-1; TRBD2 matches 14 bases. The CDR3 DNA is TGTGCCAGCTCACCACTAGGGACTAGCGGGAGTGTTGAGCAGTTCTTC. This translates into CASSPLGTSGSVEQFF.